The present entry profiles one T cell receptor (beta chain) with its context. Its antigen is undetermined. V gave up 2 bases and J gave up 5 bases, with 6 bases separating them. This CDR3 contains 13 residues. From germline, CDR1 is SEHNR and CDR2 FQNEAQ (reference sequence). This sample was included in a study of T cell repertoires in cytomegalovirus infection. A single record per CDR3 protein comes from TCRdb applying MiXCR to the reads. The profile shows 200,000 to 300,000 distinct CDR3 sequences, roughly 10% of them singletons. Broader study findings: Across the ex vivo response, the dominant clonotypes were HLA-C-restricted CMV-specific TCR beta clonotypes.

The sample taken for sequencing was PBMCs. The chain combines TRBV7-9 with TRBJ2-2; D gene uncertain. The sequence came from a human donor in good health (CMV status not recorded). Some clones in this sample may be carry-over from other donors' samples. The CDR3 sequence is CASSLTLTGELFF. The CDR3 bases are TGTGCCAGCAGCTTAACGTTGACCGGGGAGCTGTTTTTT.